What follows describes a single T cell receptor beta chain. This sample is drawn from a study of blood T cell repertoires in COVID-19. Sequencing used immunoSEQ multiplex PCR; TCRdb keeps in-frame clones, though not all of them. Of about 90,000 clones detected, 65% to 90% appear once; the ten largest clones hold 1.2%. The CDR3 spans 12 residues. V was pared by 2 bases and J by 5 bases, with 4 bases between. In germline, CDR1 is MNHNY, CDR2 SVGAGI (reference sequence). This receptor was obtained from a man aged 80 or over with active or convalescent COVID-19. The specimen was peripheral blood. The chain links TRBV6-6 to TRBJ2-1, with D uncertain. The CDR3 loop reads CASSYQDNEQFF. In DNA form, the CDR3 reads TGTGCCAGCAGTTACCAGGACAATGAGCAGTTCTTC.